Listed below are T cell receptor beta chains from one sample, sequenced in a study of cytomegalovirus exposure and HLA in healthy donors. The data were produced by immunoSEQ multiplex PCR, yet TCRdb's version contains in-frame clones alone and is incomplete. The sample lists 150,000 to 200,000 clones, around nine tenths occurring once. Sequences were obtained from PBMCs. These receptors came from a man aged 30 to 39 in good health and CMV-seropositive. The CDR3 runs from the conserved cysteine through the conserved F or W. Rows give clone size only sometimes, using once, few, many, or a class for an expanded clone.

v_call clone_size cdr3_aa
TRBV29-1 - CSVAPTGEETQYF
TRBV9 - CASSTRGGNTGELFF
TRBV9 - CASSVRLDPGETQYF
TRBV25-1 - CASSGVGAYNEQFF
TRBV5-1 - CASSLGEAYEQYF
TRBV6-1 - CASDLGLRAYEQYF
TRBV5-6 - CASSLAGGLASDTGELFF
TRBV11-2 - CASSLEGLVPIPPYEQYF
TRBV6-1 - CASSTWDPSYEQYF
TRBV10-3 - CAISSNRQGTYEQYF
TRBV28 - CASSLSSRGWQFF
TRBV28 - CASSSGQTYEQYF
TRBV4-3 - CASSQGDRPNYGYTF
TRBV29-1 - CSVEKGGTEKLFF
TRBV4-1 few CASSQGASVGEQYF
TRBV5-1 - CASSFDTLNTEAFF
TRBV7-2 few CASSPRPSGGTGELFF
TRBV29-1 - CSVGYRGRADTQYF
TRBV2 - CASISLSGREKLFF
TRBV6-4 - CASSGRTRKNIQYF
TRBV5-1 - CASKPRTPNNEQFF
TRBV6-5 - CASSPGGFDGYTF
TRBV11-2 - CASSLVTSPYEQYF
TRBV6-5 - CASSYASSEQYF
TRBV9 - CASSVQASRSYNEQFF
TRBV5-1 - CASSLALGERNEQFF
TRBV30 once CALGGGNEQFF
TRBV11-2 few CASSLVQGPYEQYF
TRBV6-1 once CASSESGLNTEAFF
TRBV2 many CASKGQGNQPQHF
TRBV7-2 - CASSSGPNTEAFF
TRBV5-6 - CASSSRRDMNTGELFF
TRBV19 - CASSIGKLNTEAFF
TRBV29-1 - CSVAGTALDLYEQYF
TRBV7-9 - CASSWTGQDTDTQYF
TRBV5-6 - CASSLGAQGGGEKLFF
TRBV27 - CASSSPGRGDTQYF
TRBV5-8 - CASMIWGNNYGYTF
TRBV5-4 - CASSEGLAGGPSRYNEQFF
TRBV30 few CAWKQHLGTDTQYF
TRBV5-5 - CASSLEPNQPQHF
TRBV4-3 - CASSLKGRAPDDEQYF
TRBV2 - CASSAAGGHNTGELFF
TRBV2 - CASCLGGHEAFF
TRBV11-2 few CASSSRMEGTEAFF
TRBV29-1 - CSVGELGLSYEQYF
TRBV19 - CASSMAQAGQNEQYF
TRBV28 - CASSFSLPGGRRDTQYF
TRBV2 - CASSMRLEASEQFF
TRBV5-1 - CATRRGGYQETQYF
TRBV6-6 - CASTYRGTNEKLFF
TRBV5-4 - CASSLGQGITGELFF
TRBV6-5 - CASSQLARPYNEQFF